This TCR beta chain was obtained from a study of blood T cell repertoires in COVID-19. This CDR3 is 15 amino acids long. Unmatched junction bases numbered 5, after V lost 0 bases and J lost 6 bases. Germline CDR1 reads SGDLS; CDR2 reads YYNGEE. Produced via immunoSEQ multiplex PCR; TCRdb's table is partial and in-frame only. The sample has about 140,000 clones, roughly 84% seen once. The sample comprised PBMCs or T cells enriched from blood (not recorded which). This sequence was found in a man between 40 and 49 years old with acute COVID-19. The chain combines TRBV9 with TRBJ2-7; TRBD2 agrees at 11 bases. This CDR3 reads CASSVGLAGGVEQYF. The CDR3 DNA follows: TGTGCCAGCAGCGTAGGGCTAGCGGGAGGTGTCGAGCAGTACTTC.